This passage covers 19 T cell receptor beta chains from one sample sequenced in a study of human T cells and chemical hapten exposure. Described time point: patch test 2, 6 weeks after DPC sensitization. Stated treatment: therapeutic diphenylcyclopropenone sensitization with weekly scalp DPC. One entry per CDR3 protein, called by TCRdb with MiXCR from the RACE reads. The table lists about 85,000 distinct CDR3 sequences, roughly 12% of them singletons. The specimen comprised whole blood, sampled in connection with sensitization to the hapten diphenylcyclopropenone (DPC). These receptors were obtained from a man aged 18 to 29 with alopecia areata. Some clones in this sample may be carry-over from other donors' samples.

This clonotype came up many times. The V call is TRBV10-1, the J call TRBJ2-2, with D perhaps matching TRBD1 (6 bases). Deletions cut 5 bases from V and 4 bases from J, with 23 bases between. Germline loops: CDR1 WNHNN, CDR2 SYGVQD (reference sequence). This CDR3 region has 18 residues. This chain's CDR3 is CASSSPTSRGGGTGELFF. The CDR3 nucleotides are TGCGCCAGCAGTTCCCCGACCAGCAGGGGCGGAGGCACCGGGGAGCTGTTTTTT.

This clonotype was detected many times. The rearrangement links TRBV29-1 to TRBJ2-5; D gene ambiguous. V lost 4 bases and J lost 0, with 6 bases in between. This CDR3 is built from 12 residues. Germline CDR1 and CDR2: SQVTM and ANQGSEA. The DNA for the CDR3 is TGCAGCGTTGCCCAGAACCAAGAGACCCAGTACTTC. Protein: CSVAQNQETQYF.

J is TRBJ2-3 and V is TRBV24-1; D is undetermined. The CDR3 contains 13 residues. Trimming took off 4 bases at V and 0 bases at J, with 4 bases between the two ends. CDR1 KGHDR and CDR2 SFDVKD come from the germline V gene. This CDR3 reads CATSDGSTDTQYF. The CDR3 DNA is TGTGCCACCAGTGACGGAAGCACAGATACGCAGTATTTT.

This clonotype was detected a few times. The rearrangement joins TRBV7-2 to TRBJ1-4; D possibly corresponds to TRBD1 (5 bases). V shed 5 bases and J shed 11 bases, with 15 bases lying between them. The CDR3 spans 13 residues. CDR1 is SGHTA and CDR2 is FQGNSA in the germline V gene. CDR3 nucleotides: TGTGCCAGCAGCCCGGGGCCGGGGGAGAAACTGTTTTTT. Amino acid sequence: CASSPGPGEKLFF.

This clonotype was counted a few times. The chain carries TRBV28 and TRBJ2-3; D remains ambiguous. This CDR3 has 12 residues. The V end lost 5 bases, the J end lost 5 bases, and 8 bases lay between the germline ends. Germline CDR1 reads MDHEN; CDR2 reads SYDVKM. CDR3 sequence reads: CASSPLLDTQYF. CDR3 bases: TGTGCCAGCAGTCCCCTGCTAGATACGCAGTATTTT. Full variable domain (rest looked up from reference TRBV28 and TRBJ2-3): DVKVTQSSRYLVKRTGEKVFLECVQDMDHENMFWYRQDPGLGLRLIYFSYDVKMKEKGDIPEGYSVSREKKERFSLILESASTNQTSMYLCASSPLLDTQYFGPGTRLTVL.

This clonotype was seen at least ten times. The chain recombines TRBV7-2 with TRBJ1-1; D might be TRBD1 (6 bases). Trimming cost V 5 bases and J 11 bases, with 21 bases left between them. Per germline, CDR1 SGHTA and CDR2 FQGNSA. The CDR3 contains 14 residues. CDR3 coding DNA: TGTGCCAGCAGCCAGGTTGCAGGGGAGCAAGAGGCTTTCTTT. This codes for CASSQVAGEQEAFF.

This clonotype was detected ten times or more. The gene calls are TRBV6-2 or TRBV6-3 and TRBJ1-1; D unresolved. Germline assignment: CDR1 MNHEY and CDR2 SVGEGT. Trimming shortened V by 8 bases and J by 1 base, and 11 bases separated the two germline ends. This CDR3 comprises 13 residues. The CDR3 loop reads CASLLTANTEAFF. CDR3 sequence (DNA): TGTGCCAGCCTTTTAACAGCGAACACTGAAGCTTTCTTT.

This clonotype has at least ten counts. The V gene is TRBV6-4, the J gene TRBJ2-3; D may be TRBD1 or TRBD2 (5 bases each). V lost 3 bases and J lost 2, with 9 bases in between. This CDR3 comprises 14 residues. CDR1 is MRHNA, CDR2 SNTAGT, per germline. The CDR3 region has the DNA TGTGCCAGCAGTGAGGCAGGGACCACAGATACGCAGTATTTT. Its protein is CASSEAGTTDTQYF.

This clonotype was detected a few times. The V call is TRBV11-2, the J call TRBJ2-1, with TRBD1 matching over 9 bases. The V gene end was trimmed by 5 bases and the J gene end by 5 bases; junction bases not matched to a gene: 7. The V gene's germline CDR1 is SGHAT and CDR2 FQNNGV. The CDR3 runs 15 residues. This CDR3 is CASSRTGGTHNEQFF. The CDR3 coding sequence is TGTGCCAGCAGCCGAACAGGGGGCACCCACAATGAGCAGTTCTTC.

This clonotype was detected many times. The rearrangement uses TRBV3-1 and TRBJ2-1; TRBD2 matches 7 bases. Germline V lookup: CDR1 LGHDT, CDR2 YNNKEL (reference sequence). There are 15 residues in the CDR3. V was clipped by 1 base and J by 4 bases; unmatched bases: 4. The CDR3 spells CASSQVLAPYNEQFF. In DNA, the CDR3 is TGTGCCAGCAGCCAAGTACTAGCGCCTTACAATGAGCAGTTCTTC.

This clonotype was picked up many times. This chain joins TRBV18 and TRBJ2-5, with no clear D. V was pared by 6 bases and J by 6 bases, with 17 bases between. The germline CDR1 and CDR2 sequences are KGHSH and LQKENI. This CDR3 region has 14 residues. CDR3 in DNA: TGTGCCAGCTCGCCCGAGGACGGCCGGAAGACCCAGTACTTC. Its translation is CASSPEDGRKTQYF.

This clonotype was seen a handful of times. V and J are TRBV27 and TRBJ2-2, with a possible D match to TRBD1 (6 bases). CDR1 and CDR2 (germline): MNHEY, SMNVEV (reference sequence). V dropped 7 bases and J dropped 2 bases, with 11 bases sitting between them. The CDR3 contains 14 residues. CDR3 sequence: CASKTGSNTGELFF. The DNA for the CDR3 is TGTGCCAGCAAAACAGGGTCCAACACCGGGGAGCTGTTTTTT.

This clonotype was counted at least ten times. The chain employs TRBV6-2 or TRBV6-3 and TRBJ1-1; 8 positions match TRBD1. The CDR3 runs to 17 residues. Germline CDR1 reads MNHEY; CDR2 reads SVGEGT. V trimming: 2 bases; J trimming: 0 bases; junction bases outside the gene matches: 8. The CDR3 region has the DNA TGTGCCAGCAGTTACCCCGGACAGGGAAGGGTGAACACTGAAGCTTTCTTT. Residues: CASSYPGQGRVNTEAFF.

This clonotype has a count of ten or more. The genes are TRBV9 and TRBJ2-7; D may correspond to TRBD1 or TRBD2 (5 bases each). CDR1 SGDLS and CDR2 YYNGEE come from the germline V gene. Between the trimmed V and J ends, which lost 3 bases and 5 bases, there was a span of 15 bases. The CDR3 is made up of 14 amino acids. CDR3 amino acids: CASSGGGPVDEQYF. The DNA for the CDR3 is TGTGCCAGCAGCGGTGGGGGACCGGTCGACGAGCAGTACTTC.

A few counts support this clonotype. The V gene is TRBV20-1, the J gene TRBJ1-4; 9 bases are a match to TRBD1. Germline V gene data show CDR1 as DFQATT and CDR2 as SNEGSKA (reference sequence). V shed 6 bases, J shed 4 bases, and the junction held 6 bases outside the gene matches. The CDR3 is made up of 14 amino acids. CDR3 sequence: CSAATGGNNEKLFF. The DNA of the CDR3 is TGCAGTGCCGCTACAGGGGGCAATAATGAAAAACTGTTTTTT.

The sample holds many counts of this clonotype. CDR3 residues: CASSPDSYEQYF. The CDR3 bases are TGTGCCAGCAGTCCCGACAGCTACGAGCAGTACTTC. The rearrangement uses TRBV28 and TRBJ2-7; perhaps TRBD1 as D (5 bases). V was clipped by 5 bases and J by 3 bases, with 8 bases between them. Germline loops: CDR1 MDHEN, CDR2 SYDVKM. This CDR3 comprises 12 residues.

This chain joins TRBV9 and TRBJ1-2, with D unclear. Trimming took 0 bases from V and 5 from J, leaving 11 bases between them. This CDR3 spans 14 amino acids. The V gene's germline CDR1 is SGDLS and CDR2 YYNGEE. The chain's CDR3 is CASSVAASAYGYTF. CDR3 DNA sequence: TGTGCCAGCAGCGTAGCAGCGTCTGCTTATGGCTACACCTTC.

This clonotype was recorded at least ten times. Written as DNA, the CDR3 is TGTGCCAGCAGTTACGGGACAGCTCCGTCCGGGGCCAACGTCCTGACTTTC. As protein: CASSYGTAPSGANVLTF. V is TRBV6-5 and J is TRBJ2-6; 7 nucleotides align to TRBD1. Germline CDR1 reads MNHEY; CDR2 reads SVGAGI. V shed 2 bases, J shed 4 bases, and the junction held 8 bases outside the gene matches. This CDR3 comprises 17 residues.

The rearrangement links TRBV7-8 to TRBJ2-5; D is unresolved. Germline V gene lookup returns CDR1 SGHVS and CDR2 FQNEAQ. V lost 2 bases to trimming and J lost 0 bases, with 7 bases between them. This CDR3 is 14 amino acids long. CDR3 residues: CASSLIPHQETQYF. CDR3 bases: TGTGCCAGCAGCTTAATCCCTCACCAAGAGACCCAGTACTTC.